This T cell receptor (beta chain) comes out of a study of blood T cell repertoires in COVID-19. At the level of the study: Both acute and convalescent COVID-19 samples were obtained from the United States, Italy and Spain. The analysed material was cDNA or gDNA that came from T cells, B-cell-depleted T cells, or PBMCs.

The CDR3 loop spans 14 amino acids. After removal of 5 bases from V and 8 bases from J, the junction contained 8 bases not matched to a gene. Looked up from germline, CDR1 is MNHEY and CDR2 is SVGEGT. How the authors handled the data: By means of reference gene primer amplification, nucleated cell counts were estimated. Sequencing used immunoSEQ multiplex PCR; TCRdb keeps in-frame clones, though not all of them. Clonal size and the V and J genes are those of that table, whereas D and trimming came from the DNA. This sample has about 150,000 clones, with about 85% found just once. During active infection, Seattle patients enrolled and were then monitored through disease.

The chain couples TRBV6-2 or TRBV6-3 to TRBJ1-2; 10 nucleotides agree with TRBD1. The source material was peripheral blood. This sequence was found in a man in his sixties with COVID-19, enrolled during active disease. The CDR3 sequence: CASSTPGQGRGYTF. As DNA, the CDR3 is TGTGCCAGCAGTACCCCGGGACAGGGGAGAGGCTACACCTTC.